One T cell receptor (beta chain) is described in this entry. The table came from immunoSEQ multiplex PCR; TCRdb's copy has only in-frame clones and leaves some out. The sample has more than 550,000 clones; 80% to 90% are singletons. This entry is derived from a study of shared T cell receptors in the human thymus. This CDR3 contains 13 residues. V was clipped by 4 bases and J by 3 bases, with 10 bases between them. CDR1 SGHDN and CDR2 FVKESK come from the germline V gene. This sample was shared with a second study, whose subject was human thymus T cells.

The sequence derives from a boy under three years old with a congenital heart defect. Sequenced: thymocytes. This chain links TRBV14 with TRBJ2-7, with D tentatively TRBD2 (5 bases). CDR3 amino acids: CASSPDGGYEQYF. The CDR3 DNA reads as TGTGCCAGCAGCCCCGACGGAGGCTACGAGCAGTACTTC.